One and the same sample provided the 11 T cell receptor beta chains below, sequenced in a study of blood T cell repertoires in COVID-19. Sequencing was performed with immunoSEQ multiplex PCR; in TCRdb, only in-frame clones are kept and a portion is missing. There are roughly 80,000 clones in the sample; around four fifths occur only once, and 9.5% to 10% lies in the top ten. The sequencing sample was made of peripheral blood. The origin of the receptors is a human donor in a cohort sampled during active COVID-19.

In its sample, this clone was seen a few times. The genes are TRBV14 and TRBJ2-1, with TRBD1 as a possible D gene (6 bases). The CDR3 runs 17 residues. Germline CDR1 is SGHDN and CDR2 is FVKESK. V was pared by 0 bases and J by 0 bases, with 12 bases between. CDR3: CASSQESGHSSYNEQFF. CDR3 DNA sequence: TGTGCCAGCAGCCAAGAGTCGGGACACAGCTCCTACAATGAGCAGTTCTTC.

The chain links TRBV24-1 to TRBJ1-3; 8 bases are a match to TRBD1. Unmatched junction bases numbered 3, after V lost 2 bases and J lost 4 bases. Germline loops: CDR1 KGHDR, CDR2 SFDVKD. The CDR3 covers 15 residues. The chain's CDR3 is CATSDSRGPGNTIYF. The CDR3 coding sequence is TGTGCCACCAGTGATTCCAGGGGGCCCGGAAACACCATATATTTT.

In DNA, the CDR3 is TGTGCCAGCAGCGTACAGGAAAACTATGGCTACACCTTC. Translating it yields CASSVQENYGYTF. The chain recombines TRBV9 with TRBJ1-2; D is ambiguous. Trimming removed 1 base at V and 2 bases at J, with 6 bases between. CDR3 length: 13 amino acids. Germline V gene sequence: CDR1 SGDLS, CDR2 YYNGEE.

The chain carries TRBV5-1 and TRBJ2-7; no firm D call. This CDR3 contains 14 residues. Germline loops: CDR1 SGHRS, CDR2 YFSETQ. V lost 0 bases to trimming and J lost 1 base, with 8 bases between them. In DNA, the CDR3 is TGCGCCAGCAGCTTGGACAGCACTTCCTACGAGCAGTACTTC. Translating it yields CASSLDSTSYEQYF. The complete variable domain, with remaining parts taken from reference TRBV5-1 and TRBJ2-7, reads KAGVTQTPRYLIKTRGQQVTLSCSPISGHRSVSWYQQTPGQGLQFLFEYFSETQRNKGNFPGRFSGRQFSNSRSEMNVSTLELGDSALYLCASSLDSTSYEQYFGPGTRLTVT.

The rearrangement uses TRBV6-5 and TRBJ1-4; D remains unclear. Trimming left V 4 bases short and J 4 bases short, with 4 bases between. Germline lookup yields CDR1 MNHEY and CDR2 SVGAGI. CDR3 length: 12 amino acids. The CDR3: CASSFLNEKLFF. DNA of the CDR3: TGTGCCAGCAGTTTCCTTAATGAAAAACTGTTTTTT.

Here the CDR3 reads CATSKLRGPSEQYF. CDR3 DNA sequence: TGTGCCACGTCAAAGCTGCGGGGGCCGAGCGAGCAGTACTTC. The V call is TRBV27, the J call TRBJ2-7, with a possible D match to TRBD2 (7 bases). The germline CDR1 and CDR2 sequences are MNHEY and SMNVEV (reference sequence). V lost 10 bases, J lost 6 bases, and 22 bases lay in between. The CDR3 runs 14 residues.

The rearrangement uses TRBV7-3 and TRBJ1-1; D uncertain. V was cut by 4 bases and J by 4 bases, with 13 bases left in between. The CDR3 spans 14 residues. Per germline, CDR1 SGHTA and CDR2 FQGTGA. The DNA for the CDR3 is TGTGCCAGCAGCTCCCTAGGAGGAGCCACTGAAGCTTTCTTT. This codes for CASSSLGGATEAFF.

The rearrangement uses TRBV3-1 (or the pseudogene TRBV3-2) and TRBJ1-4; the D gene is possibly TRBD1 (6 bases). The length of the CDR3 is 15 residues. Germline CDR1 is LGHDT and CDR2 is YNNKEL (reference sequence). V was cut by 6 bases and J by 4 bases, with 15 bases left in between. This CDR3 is CASRPLGASNEKLFF. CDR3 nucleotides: TGTGCCAGCAGGCCTTTGGGGGCAAGTAATGAAAAACTGTTTTTT.

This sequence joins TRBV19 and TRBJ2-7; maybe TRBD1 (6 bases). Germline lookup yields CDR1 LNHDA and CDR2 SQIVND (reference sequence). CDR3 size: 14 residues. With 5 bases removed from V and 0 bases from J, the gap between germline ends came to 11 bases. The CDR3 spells CASSPGHSSYEQYF. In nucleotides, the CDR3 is TGTGCCAGTAGTCCGGGACACAGCTCCTACGAGCAGTACTTC.

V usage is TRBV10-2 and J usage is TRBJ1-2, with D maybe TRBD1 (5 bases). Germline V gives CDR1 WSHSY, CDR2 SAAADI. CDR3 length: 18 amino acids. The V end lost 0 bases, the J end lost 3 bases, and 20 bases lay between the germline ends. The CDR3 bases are TGCGCCAGCAGTGAGTCGAGGACCGACGGCAGGGTGGACTATGGCTACACCTTC. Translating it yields CASSESRTDGRVDYGYTF.

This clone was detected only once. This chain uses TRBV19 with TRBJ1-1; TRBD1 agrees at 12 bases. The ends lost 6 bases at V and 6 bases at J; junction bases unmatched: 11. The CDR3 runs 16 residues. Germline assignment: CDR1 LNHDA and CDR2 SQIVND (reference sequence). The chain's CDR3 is CASRITGTGGLAEAFF. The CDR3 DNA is TGTGCCAGTAGAATCACCGGGACAGGGGGCCTAGCTGAAGCTTTCTTT. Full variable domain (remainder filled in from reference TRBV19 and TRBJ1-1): DGGITQSPKYLFRKEGQNVTLSCEQNLNHDAMYWYRQDPGQGLRLIYYSQIVNDFQKGDIAEGYSVSREKKESFPLTVTSAQKNPTAFYLCASRITGTGGLAEAFFGQGTRLTVV.